This T cell receptor beta chain was obtained from a study of T cells in pancreatic ductal adenocarcinoma. Notes on the study in general: The resected cohort was biased toward the minority with early-stage disease. Compared with tumor, blood showed more total productive templates and 7 to 9.5-fold more clonotypes. Mean clonality was approximately 0.12 in tumors and about 0.07 in blood, not significantly different. Tumor-versus-blood clonality comparisons may be biased toward lower tumor diversity.

No neoadjuvant therapy was given to the selected pancreatic ductal adenocarcinoma patients before their surgery. With respect to this clone: Its cognate antigen is unknown.

Germline trimming cut 4 bases from V and 1 base from J; bases unmatched to any gene: 11. CDR3 length: 18 amino acids. CDR1 and CDR2 (germline): SEHNR, FQNEAQ (reference sequence). Assay: immunoSEQ multiplex PCR; the TCRdb copy retains only in-frame clones and omits some. The sample lists about 9,400 clones, 67% occurring once. This TCR was recovered from a human donor with pancreatic ductal adenocarcinoma. The specimen sequenced was pancreatic tumor tissue. J is TRBJ1-5 and V is TRBV7-9; TRBD1 aligns across 9 bases. CDR3 sequence reads: CASSSSGTGFQSNQPQHF. The CDR3 nucleotides are TGTGCCAGCAGCTCATCCGGGACAGGGTTCCAAAGCAATCAGCCCCAGCATTTT.